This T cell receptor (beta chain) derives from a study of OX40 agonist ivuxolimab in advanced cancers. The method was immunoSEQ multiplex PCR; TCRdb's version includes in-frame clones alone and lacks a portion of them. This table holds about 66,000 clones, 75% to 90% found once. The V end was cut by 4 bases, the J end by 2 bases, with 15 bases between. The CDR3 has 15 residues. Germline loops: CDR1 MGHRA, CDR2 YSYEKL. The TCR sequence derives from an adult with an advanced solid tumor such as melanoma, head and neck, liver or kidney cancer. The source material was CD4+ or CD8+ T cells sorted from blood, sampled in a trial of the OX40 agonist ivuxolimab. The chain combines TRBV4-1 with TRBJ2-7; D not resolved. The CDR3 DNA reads TGCGCCAGCAGCCCCGCCCGGCTATCCACCTACGAGCAGTACTTC. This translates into CASSPARLSTYEQYF.